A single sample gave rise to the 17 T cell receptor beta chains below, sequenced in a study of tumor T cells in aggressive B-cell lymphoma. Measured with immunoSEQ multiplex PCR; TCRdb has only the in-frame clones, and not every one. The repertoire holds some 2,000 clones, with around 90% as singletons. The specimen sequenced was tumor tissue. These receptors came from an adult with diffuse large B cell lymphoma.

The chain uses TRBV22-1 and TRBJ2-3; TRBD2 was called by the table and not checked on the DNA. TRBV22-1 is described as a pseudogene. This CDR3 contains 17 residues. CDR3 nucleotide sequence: TGTCCTGGGATGAGCCCATTCGTGTCTACGTCGACAGATACGCAGTATTTT. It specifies CPGMSPFVSTSTDTQYF.

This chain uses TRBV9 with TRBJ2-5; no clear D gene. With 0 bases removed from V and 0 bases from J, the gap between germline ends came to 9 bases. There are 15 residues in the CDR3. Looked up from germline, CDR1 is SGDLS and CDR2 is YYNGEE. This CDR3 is CASSVADFYQETQYF. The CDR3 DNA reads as TGTGCCAGCAGCGTAGCTGACTTCTACCAAGAGACCCAGTACTTC.

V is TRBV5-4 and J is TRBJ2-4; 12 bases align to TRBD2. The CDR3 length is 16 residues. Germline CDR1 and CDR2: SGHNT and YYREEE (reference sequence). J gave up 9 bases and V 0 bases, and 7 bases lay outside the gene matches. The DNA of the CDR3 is TGTGCCAGCAGCTTGGAGACTAGCGGGGGTCGGGGCATTCAGTACTTC. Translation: CASSLETSGGRGIQYF.

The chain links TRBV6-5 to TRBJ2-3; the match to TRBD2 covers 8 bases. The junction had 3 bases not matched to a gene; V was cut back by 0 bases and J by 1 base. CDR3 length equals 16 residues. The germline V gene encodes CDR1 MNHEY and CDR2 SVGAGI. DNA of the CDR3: TGTGCCAGCAGTTACTCTCCGGGGGGGCGCACAGATACGCAGTATTTT. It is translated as CASSYSPGGRTDTQYF.

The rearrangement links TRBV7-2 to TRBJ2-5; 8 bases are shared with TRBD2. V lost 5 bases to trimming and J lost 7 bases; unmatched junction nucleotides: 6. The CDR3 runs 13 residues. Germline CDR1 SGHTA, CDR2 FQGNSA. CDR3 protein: CASSPGAGGTQYF. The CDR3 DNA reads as TGTGCCAGCAGCCCAGGGGCGGGGGGGACCCAGTACTTC. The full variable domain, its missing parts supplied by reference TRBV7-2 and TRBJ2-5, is GAGVSQSPSNKVTEKGKDVELRCDPISGHTALYWYRQSLGQGLEFLIYFQGNSAPDKSGLPSDRFSAERTGGSVSTLTIQRTQQEDSAVYLCASSPGAGGTQYFGPGTRLLVL.

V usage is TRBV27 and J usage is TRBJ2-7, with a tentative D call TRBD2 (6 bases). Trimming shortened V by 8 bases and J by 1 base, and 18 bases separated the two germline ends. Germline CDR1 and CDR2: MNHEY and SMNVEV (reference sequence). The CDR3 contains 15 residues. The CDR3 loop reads CASQARIAGSYEQYF. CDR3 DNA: TGTGCCAGCCAGGCCCGGATTGCGGGGTCCTACGAGCAGTACTTC.

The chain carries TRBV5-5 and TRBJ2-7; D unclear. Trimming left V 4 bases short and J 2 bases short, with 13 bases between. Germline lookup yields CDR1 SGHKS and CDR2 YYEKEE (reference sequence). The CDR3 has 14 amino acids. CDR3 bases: TGTGCCAGCAGCCCTCGTGGGCCTCCCTACGAGCAGTACTTC. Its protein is CASSPRGPPYEQYF.

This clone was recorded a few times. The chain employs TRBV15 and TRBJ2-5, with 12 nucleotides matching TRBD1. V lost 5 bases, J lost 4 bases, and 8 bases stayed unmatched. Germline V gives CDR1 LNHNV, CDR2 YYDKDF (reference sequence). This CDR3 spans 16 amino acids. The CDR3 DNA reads TGTGCCACCAGCGGCTGGGACAGGGGGCTCGGAGAGACCCAGTACTTC. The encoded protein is CATSGWDRGLGETQYF. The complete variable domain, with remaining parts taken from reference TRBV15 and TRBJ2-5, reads DAMVIQNPRYQVTQFGKPVTLSCSQTLNHNVMYWYQQKSSQAPKLLFHYYDKDFNNEADTPDNFQSRRPNTSFCFLDIRSPGLGDTAMYLCATSGWDRGLGETQYFGPGTRLLVL.

Written as DNA, the CDR3 is TGTGCCAGCAGCGCTTCTCGGACAGGAGGGGATGGCTACACCTTC. This gives the protein CASSASRTGGDGYTF. The rearrangement links TRBV9 to TRBJ1-2; 7 bases fit TRBD1. There are 15 residues in the CDR3. Germline values: CDR1 SGDLS, CDR2 YYNGEE. The ends lost 3 bases at V and 6 bases at J; junction bases unmatched: 11. The full variable domain, completed using reference TRBV9 and TRBJ1-2, is DSGVTQTPKHLITATGQRVTLRCSPRSGDLSVYWYQQSLDQGLQFLIQYYNGEERAKGNILERFSAQQFPDLHSELNLSSLELGDSALYFCASSASRTGGDGYTFGSGTRLTVV.

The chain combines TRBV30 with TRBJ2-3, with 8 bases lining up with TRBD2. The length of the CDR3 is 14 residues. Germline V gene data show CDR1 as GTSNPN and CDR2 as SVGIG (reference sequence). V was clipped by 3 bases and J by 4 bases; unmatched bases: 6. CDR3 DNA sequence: TGTGCCTGGAGCATCGGGAGGGCCCCAGATACGCAGTATTTT. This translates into CAWSIGRAPDTQYF.

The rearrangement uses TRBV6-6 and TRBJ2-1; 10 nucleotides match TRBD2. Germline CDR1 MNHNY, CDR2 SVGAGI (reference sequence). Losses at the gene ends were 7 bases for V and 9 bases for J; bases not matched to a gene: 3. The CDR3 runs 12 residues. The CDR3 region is CASKASGGEQFF. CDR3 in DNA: TGTGCCAGCAAGGCTAGCGGGGGTGAGCAGTTCTTC.

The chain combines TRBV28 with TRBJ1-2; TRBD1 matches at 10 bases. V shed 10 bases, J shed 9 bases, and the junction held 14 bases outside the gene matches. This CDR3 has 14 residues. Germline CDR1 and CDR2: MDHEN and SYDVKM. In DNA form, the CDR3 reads TGTGCCAACAGCTCCCCAGGACAGGGGGAGAGCTACACCTTC. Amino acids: CANSSPGQGESYTF.

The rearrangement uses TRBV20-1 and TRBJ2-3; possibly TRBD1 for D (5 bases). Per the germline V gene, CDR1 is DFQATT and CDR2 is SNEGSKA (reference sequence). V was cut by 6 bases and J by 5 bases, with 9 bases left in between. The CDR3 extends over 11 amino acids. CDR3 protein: CSADRGDTQYF. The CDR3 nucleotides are TGCAGTGCCGATAGGGGAGATACGCAGTATTTT.

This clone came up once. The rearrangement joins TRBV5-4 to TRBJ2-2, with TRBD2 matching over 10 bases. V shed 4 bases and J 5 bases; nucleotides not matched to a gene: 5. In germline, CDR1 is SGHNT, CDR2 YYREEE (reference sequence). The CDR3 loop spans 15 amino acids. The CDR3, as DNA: TGTGCCAGCAGCGCCCCGACTAGCGGGACCGGGGAGCTGTTTTTT. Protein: CASSAPTSGTGELFF. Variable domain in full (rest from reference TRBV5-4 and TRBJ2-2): ETGVTQSPTHLIKTRGQQVTLRCSSQSGHNTVSWYQQALGQGPQFIFQYYREEENGRGNFPPRFSGLQFPNYSSELNVNALELDDSALYLCASSAPTSGTGELFFGEGSRLTVL.

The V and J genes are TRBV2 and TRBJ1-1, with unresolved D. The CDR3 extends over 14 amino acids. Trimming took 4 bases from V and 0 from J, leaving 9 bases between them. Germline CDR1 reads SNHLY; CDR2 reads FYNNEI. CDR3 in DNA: TGTGCCAGCAGTGGTCAAATTCTGAACACTGAAGCTTTCTTT. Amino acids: CASSGQILNTEAFF.

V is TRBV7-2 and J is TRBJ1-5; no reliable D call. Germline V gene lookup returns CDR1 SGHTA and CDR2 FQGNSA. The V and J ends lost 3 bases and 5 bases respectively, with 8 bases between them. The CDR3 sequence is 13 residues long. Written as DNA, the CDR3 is TGTGCCAGCAGCTTCGCGGCGGATCAGCCCCAGCATTTT. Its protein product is CASSFAADQPQHF.

CDR3 loop: CSVGEASYEQYF. The DNA for the CDR3 is TGCAGCGTTGGCGAAGCCTCCTACGAGCAGTACTTC. The chain recombines TRBV29-1 with TRBJ2-7, with unresolved D. Trimming removed 4 bases at V and 0 bases at J, with 7 bases between. Per germline, CDR1 SQVTM and CDR2 ANQGSEA. The CDR3 runs 12 residues.